This TCR beta chain was captured by sequencing in a study of vaccination and CD4 T cells after COVID-19. Across the study: The convalescents were made up of six males and four females, two of whom were Hispanic.

This sample's time point: late sampling 161 to 241 days after vaccination in three convalescent patients. This clonotype was seen only a few times. Its antigen is as yet unknown. Study observations and caveats: Convalescent patients had 304 of 307 vaccine-specific clones showing spike mono-reactivity.

TCRdb independently ran MiXCR on the PCR reads; one entry per CDR3 protein. The sample yields 30,000 or so distinct CDR3 sequences, roughly 50% seen once. CDR3 length equals 14 residues. After removal of 0 bases from V and 2 bases from J, the junction contained 1 base not matched to a gene. Germline-derived CDR1 and CDR2 are MNHEY and SVGAGI. The chain carries TRBV6-5 and TRBJ2-7, with 7 positions matching TRBD1. This specimen was CD4+ T cells from blood, taken about 7 months after SARS-CoV-2 vaccination. The clonotype originates from a human donor who had recovered from COVID-19. In nucleotides, the CDR3 is TGTGCCAGCAGTTACTCAGGGGGCCCCTACGAGCAGTACTTC. Residues: CASSYSGGPYEQYF.